This TCR beta chain emerged from a study of cytomegalovirus exposure and HLA in healthy donors. Study background: An earlier analysis identified fewer than 130 million unique TCR beta sequences in some 170 million T cells. Study results and caveats: Most TCR sequences proved rare, with some public TCRs found in many donors. TCR association rates varied by HLA locus in a later analysis, with DRB1 highest and HLA-C lowest.

Worth noting for this clone: What it binds is unknown.

Germline CDR1 and CDR2: MNHEY and SMNVEV (reference sequence). CDR3 length: 14 amino acids. The V end was cut by 5 bases, the J end by 7 bases, with 15 bases between. The study ran its PCR with 60 Vbeta and 13 Jbeta primers. Profiling relied on immunoSEQ multiplex PCR, and the TCRdb table lists in-frame clones only, not all of them. The table has about 140,000 clones, around 80% seen once. The sample comprised PBMCs. The V call is TRBV27, the J call TRBJ2-1; D perhaps matches TRBD2 (5 bases). This clonotype was sampled from a woman aged 40 to 50 in good health and CMV-seronegative. The CDR3: CASSASSLGNEQFF. The CDR3, as DNA: TGTGCCAGCAGTGCGTCGTCACTAGGGAATGAGCAGTTCTTC.